The entry below describes one T cell receptor beta chain. Enrollment of patients from Seattle took place during active infection, with longitudinal follow-up. The repertoire was sequenced with immunoSEQ multiplex PCR; TCRdb's copy has only in-frame clones and lacks some. Among nearly 250,000 clones listed, roughly 88% were seen once. The data were taken from a study of blood T cell repertoires in COVID-19. V trimming: 6 bases; J trimming: 7 bases; junction bases outside the gene matches: 10. This CDR3 comprises 17 residues. Germline lookup yields CDR1 SGHVS and CDR2 FNYEAQ. The V gene is TRBV7-6, the J gene TRBJ2-2, with 14 bases aligning to TRBD2. Sequenced: peripheral blood. This TCR was sampled from a woman of 80 years or more with COVID-19, enrolled during active disease. CDR3 residues: CASSSGLAGGSGGELFF. The CDR3 DNA is TGTGCCAGCAGTTCTGGACTAGCGGGGGGCTCCGGCGGGGAGCTGTTTTTT.